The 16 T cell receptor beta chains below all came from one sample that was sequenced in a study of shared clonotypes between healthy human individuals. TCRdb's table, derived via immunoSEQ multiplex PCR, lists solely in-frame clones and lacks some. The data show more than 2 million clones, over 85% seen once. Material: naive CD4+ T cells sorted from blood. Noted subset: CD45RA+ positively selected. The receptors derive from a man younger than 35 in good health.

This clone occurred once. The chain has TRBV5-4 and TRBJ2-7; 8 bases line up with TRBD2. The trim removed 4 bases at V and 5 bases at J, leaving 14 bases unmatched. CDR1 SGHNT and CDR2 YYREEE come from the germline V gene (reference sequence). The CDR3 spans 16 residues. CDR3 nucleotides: TGTGCCAGCAGCCCCCTGGCTAGCGGGCCTATTAACGAGCAGTACTTC. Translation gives CASSPLASGPINEQYF.

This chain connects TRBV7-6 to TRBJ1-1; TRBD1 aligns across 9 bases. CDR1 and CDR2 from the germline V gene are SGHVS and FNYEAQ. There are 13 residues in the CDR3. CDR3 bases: TGTGCTACACAGGGGGCGCGGAACACTGAAGCTTTCTTT. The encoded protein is CATQGARNTEAFF.

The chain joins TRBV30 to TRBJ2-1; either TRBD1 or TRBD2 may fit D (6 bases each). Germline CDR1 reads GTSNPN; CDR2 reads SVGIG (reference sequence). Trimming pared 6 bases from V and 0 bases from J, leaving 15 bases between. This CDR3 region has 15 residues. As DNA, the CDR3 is TGTGCCTGTTCTCGGGGGCCGGTCTCCTACAATGAGCAGTTCTTC. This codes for CACSRGPVSYNEQFF.

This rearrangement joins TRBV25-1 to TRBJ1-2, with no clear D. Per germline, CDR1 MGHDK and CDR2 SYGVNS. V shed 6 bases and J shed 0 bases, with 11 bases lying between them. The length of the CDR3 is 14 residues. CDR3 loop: CASSEDRANYGYTF. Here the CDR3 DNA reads TGTGCCAGCAGCGAGGACCGCGCTAACTATGGCTACACCTTC.

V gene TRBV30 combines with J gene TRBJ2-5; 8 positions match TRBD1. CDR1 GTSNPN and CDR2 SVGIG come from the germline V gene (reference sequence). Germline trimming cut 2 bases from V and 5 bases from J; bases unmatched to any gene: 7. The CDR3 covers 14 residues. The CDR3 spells CAWSTGGIQETQYF. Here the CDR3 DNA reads TGTGCCTGGAGTACAGGGGGTATTCAGGAGACCCAGTACTTC. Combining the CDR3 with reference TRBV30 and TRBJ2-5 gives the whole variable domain SQTIHQWPATLVQPVGSPLSLECTVEGTSNPNLYWYRQAAGRGLQLLFYSVGIGQISSEVPQNLSASRPQDRQFILSSKKLLLSDSGFYLCAWSTGGIQETQYFGPGTRLLVL.

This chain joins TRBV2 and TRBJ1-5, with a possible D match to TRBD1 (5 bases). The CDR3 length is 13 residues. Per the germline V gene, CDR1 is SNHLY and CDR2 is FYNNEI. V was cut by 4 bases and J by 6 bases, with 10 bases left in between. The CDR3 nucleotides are TGTGCCAGCAGTGTAGGGGCGGGTCAGCCCCAGCATTTT. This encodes CASSVGAGQPQHF.

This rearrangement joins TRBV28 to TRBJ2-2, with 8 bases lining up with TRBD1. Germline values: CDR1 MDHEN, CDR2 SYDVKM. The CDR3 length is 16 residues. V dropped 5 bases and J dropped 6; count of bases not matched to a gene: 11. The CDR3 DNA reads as TGTGCCAGCAGTCTTCTACGGACAGGGAGACCCGGGGAGCTGTTTTTT. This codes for CASSLLRTGRPGELFF.

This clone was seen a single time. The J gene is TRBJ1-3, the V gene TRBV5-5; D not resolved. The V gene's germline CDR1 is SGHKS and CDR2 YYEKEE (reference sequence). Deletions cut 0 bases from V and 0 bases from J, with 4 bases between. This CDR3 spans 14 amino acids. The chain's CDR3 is CASSLGSSGNTIYF. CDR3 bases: TGTGCCAGCAGCTTGGGCAGCTCTGGAAACACCATATATTTT.

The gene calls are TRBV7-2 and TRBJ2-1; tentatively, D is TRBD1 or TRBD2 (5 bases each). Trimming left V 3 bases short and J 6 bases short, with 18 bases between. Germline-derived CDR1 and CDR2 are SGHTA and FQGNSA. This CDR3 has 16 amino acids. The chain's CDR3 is CASSFMGRQLGNEQFF. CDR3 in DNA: TGTGCCAGCAGCTTCATGGGACGCCAGCTGGGCAATGAGCAGTTCTTC.

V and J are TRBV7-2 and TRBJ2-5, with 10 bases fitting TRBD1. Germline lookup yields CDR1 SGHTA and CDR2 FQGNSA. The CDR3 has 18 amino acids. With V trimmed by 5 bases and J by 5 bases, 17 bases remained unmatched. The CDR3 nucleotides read TGTGCCAGCAGCCCATGGGTCCGGGGACAGGGGTCCATCGAGACCCAGTACTTC. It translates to CASSPWVRGQGSIETQYF.

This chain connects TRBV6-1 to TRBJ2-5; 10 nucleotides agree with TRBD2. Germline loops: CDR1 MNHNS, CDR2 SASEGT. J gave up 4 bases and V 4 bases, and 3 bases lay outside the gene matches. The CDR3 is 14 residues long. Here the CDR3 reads CASSVRLAGETQYF. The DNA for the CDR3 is TGTGCCAGCAGTGTCCGACTAGCGGGAGAGACCCAGTACTTC.

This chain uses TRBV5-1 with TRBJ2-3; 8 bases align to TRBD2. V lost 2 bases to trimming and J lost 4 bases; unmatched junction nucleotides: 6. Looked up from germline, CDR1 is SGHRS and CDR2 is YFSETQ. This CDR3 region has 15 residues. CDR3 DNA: TGCGCCAGCAGCTTAAGCGGGAGCGATTCAGATACGCAGTATTTT. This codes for CASSLSGSDSDTQYF.

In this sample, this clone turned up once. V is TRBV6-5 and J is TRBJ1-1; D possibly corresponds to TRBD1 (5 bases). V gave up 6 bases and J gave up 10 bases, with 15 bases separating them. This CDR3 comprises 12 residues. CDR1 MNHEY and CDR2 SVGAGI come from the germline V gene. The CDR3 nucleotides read TGTGCCAGCAGCCGCCGAGGGGAGGTAGCTTTCTTT. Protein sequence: CASSRRGEVAFF.

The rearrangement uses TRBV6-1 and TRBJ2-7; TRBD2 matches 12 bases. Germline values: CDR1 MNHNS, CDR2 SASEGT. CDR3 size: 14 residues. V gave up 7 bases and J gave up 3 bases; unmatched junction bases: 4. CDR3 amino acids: CASNRLAGDYEQYF. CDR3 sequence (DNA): TGTGCCAGCAATAGACTAGCGGGGGACTACGAGCAGTACTTC.

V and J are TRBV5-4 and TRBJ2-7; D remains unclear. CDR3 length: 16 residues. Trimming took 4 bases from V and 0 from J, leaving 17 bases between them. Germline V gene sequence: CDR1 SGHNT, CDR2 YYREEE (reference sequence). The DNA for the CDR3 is TGTGCCAGCAGCCCACCAGGCCGCGGATACTCCTACGAGCAGTACTTC. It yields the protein CASSPPGRGYSYEQYF.

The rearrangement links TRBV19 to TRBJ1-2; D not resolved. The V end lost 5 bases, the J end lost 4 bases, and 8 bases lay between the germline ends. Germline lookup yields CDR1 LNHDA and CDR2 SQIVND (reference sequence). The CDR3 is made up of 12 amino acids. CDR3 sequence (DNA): TGTGCCAGTAGTTCCCGGGGCTATGGCTACACCTTC. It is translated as CASSSRGYGYTF. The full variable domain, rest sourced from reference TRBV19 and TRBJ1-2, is DGGITQSPKYLFRKEGQNVTLSCEQNLNHDAMYWYRQDPGQGLRLIYYSQIVNDFQKGDIAEGYSVSREKKESFPLTVTSAQKNPTAFYLCASSSRGYGYTFGSGTRLTVV.